Below, one T cell receptor beta chain is given with its context. Its target is unknown. These data originate in a study of response to subunit inactivated influenza vaccine. Study-level results: Each seasonal influenza vaccination recruits few new T cells, the authors suggested.

MiXCR, applied by TCRdb to the RT-PCR reads, yields one record per CDR3 protein. Here the sample spans roughly 650,000 distinct CDR3 sequences, 14% being singletons. J lost 2 bases, V lost 8 bases, and 2 bases had no gene match. CDR3 length: 14 residues. Germline CDR1 and CDR2: LNHDA and SQIVND (reference sequence). The V and J genes are TRBV19 and TRBJ2-1; 11 bases align to TRBD1. The receptor was derived from a man in his forties or fifties who received an inactivated influenza vaccine. Sample: PBMCs from blood, taken less than 15 days before vaccination. For the CDR3, the DNA is TGTGCCAGTGGGACAGGGGGGGCCTACAATGAGCAGTTCTTC. Translating it yields CASGTGGAYNEQFF. The full variable domain, its missing parts supplied by reference TRBV19 and TRBJ2-1, is DGGITQSPKYLFRKEGQNVTLSCEQNLNHDAMYWYRQDPGQGLRLIYYSQIVNDFQKGDIAEGYSVSREKKESFPLTVTSAQKNPTAFYLCASGTGGAYNEQFFGPGTRLTVL.